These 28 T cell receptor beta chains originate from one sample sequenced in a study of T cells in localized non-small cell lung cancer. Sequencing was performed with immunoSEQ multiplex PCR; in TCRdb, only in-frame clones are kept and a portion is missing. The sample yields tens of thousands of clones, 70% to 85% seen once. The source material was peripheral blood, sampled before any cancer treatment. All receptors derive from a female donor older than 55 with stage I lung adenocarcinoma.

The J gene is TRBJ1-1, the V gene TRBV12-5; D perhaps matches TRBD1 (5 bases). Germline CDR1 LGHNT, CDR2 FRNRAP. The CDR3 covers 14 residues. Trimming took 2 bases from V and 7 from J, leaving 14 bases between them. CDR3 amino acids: CASGLTTGPNEAFF. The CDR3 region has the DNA TGTGCTAGTGGTTTGACTACGGGGCCAAATGAAGCTTTCTTT.

The CDR3 spells CASSARVSGRGAEQFF. DNA for the CDR3: TGTGCCAGTAGTGCCAGGGTAAGCGGGAGAGGGGCTGAGCAGTTCTTC. The chain carries TRBV19 and TRBJ2-1; 8 bases align to TRBD2. The CDR3 runs to 16 residues. With 5 bases clipped from V and 9 bases from J, the junction kept 15 bases outside the gene matches. Looked up from germline, CDR1 is LNHDA and CDR2 is SQIVND (reference sequence).

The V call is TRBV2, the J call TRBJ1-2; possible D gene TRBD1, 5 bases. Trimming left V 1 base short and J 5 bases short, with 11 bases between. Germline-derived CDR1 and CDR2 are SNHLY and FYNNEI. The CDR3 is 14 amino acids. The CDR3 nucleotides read TGTGCCAGCAGTGAAGTCCGGGACGGATATGGCTACACCTTC. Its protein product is CASSEVRDGYGYTF.

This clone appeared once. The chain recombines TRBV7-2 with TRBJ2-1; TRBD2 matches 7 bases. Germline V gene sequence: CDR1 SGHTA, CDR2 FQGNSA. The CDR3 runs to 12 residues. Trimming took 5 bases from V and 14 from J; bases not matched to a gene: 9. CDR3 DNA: TGTGCCAGCAGCCCATCGGGGGGTAGGGAGTTCTTC. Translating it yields CASSPSGGREFF.

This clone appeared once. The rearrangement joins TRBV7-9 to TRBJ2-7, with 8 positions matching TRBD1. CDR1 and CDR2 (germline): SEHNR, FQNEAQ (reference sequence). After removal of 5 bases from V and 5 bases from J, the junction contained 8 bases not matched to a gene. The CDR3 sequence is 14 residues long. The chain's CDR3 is CASSMTGDSDEQYF. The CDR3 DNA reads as TGTGCCAGCAGCATGACAGGGGATTCCGACGAGCAGTACTTC.

The CDR3 loop is CASSPPGQGYTEAFF. The CDR3 DNA follows: TGCGCCAGCAGCCCGCCGGGACAGGGGTACACTGAAGCTTTCTTT. The chain couples TRBV4-1 to TRBJ1-1; 10 bases map to TRBD1. Per germline, CDR1 MGHRA and CDR2 YSYEKL. V was clipped by 4 bases and J by 3 bases; unmatched bases: 5. The CDR3 runs 15 residues.

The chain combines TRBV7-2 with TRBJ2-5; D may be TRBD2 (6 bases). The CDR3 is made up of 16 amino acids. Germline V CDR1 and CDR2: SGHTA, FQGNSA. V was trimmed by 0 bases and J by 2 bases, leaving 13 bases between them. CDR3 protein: CASSLAGRGLQETQYF. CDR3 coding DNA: TGTGCCAGCAGCTTAGCGGGGCGGGGACTTCAAGAGACCCAGTACTTC.

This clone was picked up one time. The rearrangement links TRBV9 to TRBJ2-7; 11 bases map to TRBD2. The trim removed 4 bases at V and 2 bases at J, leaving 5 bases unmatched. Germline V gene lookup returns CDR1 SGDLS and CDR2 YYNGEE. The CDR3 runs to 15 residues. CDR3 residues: CASSPLGLAAYEQYF. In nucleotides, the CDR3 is TGTGCCAGCAGCCCCCTGGGACTAGCGGCCTACGAGCAGTACTTC.

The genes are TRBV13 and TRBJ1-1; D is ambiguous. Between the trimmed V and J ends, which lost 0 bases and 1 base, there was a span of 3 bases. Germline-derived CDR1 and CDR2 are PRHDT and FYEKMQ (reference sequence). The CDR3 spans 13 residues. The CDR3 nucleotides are TGTGCCAGCAGCTTAGGTCAGAACACTGAAGCTTTCTTT. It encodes CASSLGQNTEAFF.

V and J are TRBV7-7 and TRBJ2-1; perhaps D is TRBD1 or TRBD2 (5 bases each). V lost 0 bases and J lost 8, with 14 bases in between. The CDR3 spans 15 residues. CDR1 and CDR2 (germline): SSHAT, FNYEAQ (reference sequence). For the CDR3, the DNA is TGTGCCAGCAGCTTAGCCCCGGGACCCCAGGATGAGCAGTTCTTC. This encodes CASSLAPGPQDEQFF.

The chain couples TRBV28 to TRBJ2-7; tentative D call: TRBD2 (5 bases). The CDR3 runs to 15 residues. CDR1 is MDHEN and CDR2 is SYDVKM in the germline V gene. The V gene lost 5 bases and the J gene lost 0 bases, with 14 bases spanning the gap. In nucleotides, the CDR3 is TGTGCCAGCAGTCTACCGGGAACTTCCTCCTACGAGCAGTACTTC. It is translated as CASSLPGTSSYEQYF.

CDR3 DNA: TGTGCCAGCAGCGTACTATGGGATCAGCCCCAGCATTTT. Translated, it gives CASSVLWDQPQHF. This chain connects TRBV9 to TRBJ1-5; no reliable D call. This CDR3 is built from 13 residues. Deletions cut 1 base from V and 5 bases from J, with 7 bases between. In germline, CDR1 is SGDLS, CDR2 YYNGEE.

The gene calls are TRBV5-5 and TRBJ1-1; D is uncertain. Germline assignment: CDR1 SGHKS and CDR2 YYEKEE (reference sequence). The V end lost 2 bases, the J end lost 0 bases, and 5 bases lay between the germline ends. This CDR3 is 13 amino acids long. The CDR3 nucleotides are TGTGCCAGCAGCTTCCGGCTGAACACTGAAGCTTTCTTT. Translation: CASSFRLNTEAFF.

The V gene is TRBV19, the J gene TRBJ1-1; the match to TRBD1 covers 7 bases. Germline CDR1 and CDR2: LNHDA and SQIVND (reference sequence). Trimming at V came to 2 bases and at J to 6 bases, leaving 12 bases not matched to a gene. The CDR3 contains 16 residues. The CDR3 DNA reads TGTGCCAGTAGTATACTTATCCGGGACAGTAGAGCTGAAGCTTTCTTT. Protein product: CASSILIRDSRAEAFF. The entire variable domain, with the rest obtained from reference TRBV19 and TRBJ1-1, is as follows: DGGITQSPKYLFRKEGQNVTLSCEQNLNHDAMYWYRQDPGQGLRLIYYSQIVNDFQKGDIAEGYSVSREKKESFPLTVTSAQKNPTAFYLCASSILIRDSRAEAFFGQGTRLTVV.

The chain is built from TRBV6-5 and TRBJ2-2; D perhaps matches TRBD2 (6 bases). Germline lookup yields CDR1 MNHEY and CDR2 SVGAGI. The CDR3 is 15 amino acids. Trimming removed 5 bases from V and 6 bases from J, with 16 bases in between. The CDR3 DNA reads TGTGCCAGCAGTCTAGCGCCCCTAAGGGCCGGGGAGCTGTTTTTT. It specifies CASSLAPLRAGELFF.

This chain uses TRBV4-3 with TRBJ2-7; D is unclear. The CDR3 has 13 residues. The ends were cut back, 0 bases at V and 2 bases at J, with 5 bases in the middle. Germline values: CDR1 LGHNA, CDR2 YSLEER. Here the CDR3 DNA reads TGCGCCAGCAGCCAAGAACTCCCCTACGAGCAGTACTTC. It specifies CASSQELPYEQYF.

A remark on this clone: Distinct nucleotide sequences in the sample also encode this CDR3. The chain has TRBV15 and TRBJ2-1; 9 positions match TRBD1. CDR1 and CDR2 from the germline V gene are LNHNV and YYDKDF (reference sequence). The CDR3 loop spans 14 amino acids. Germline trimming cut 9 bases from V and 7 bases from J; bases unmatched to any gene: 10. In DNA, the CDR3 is TGTGCCACTTATCCTGGGACAGGGCGTAATGAGCAGTTCTTC. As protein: CATYPGTGRNEQFF.

Here the CDR3 DNA reads TGTGCCAGCAGTTCGGACAGTTTTAGCAATCAGCCCCAGCATTTT. Protein: CASSSDSFSNQPQHF. The V and J genes are TRBV28 and TRBJ1-5; tentative D call: TRBD1 (6 bases). V lost 4 bases and J 0 bases, leaving 10 bases between the germline ends. This CDR3 spans 15 amino acids. Germline V lookup: CDR1 MDHEN, CDR2 SYDVKM.

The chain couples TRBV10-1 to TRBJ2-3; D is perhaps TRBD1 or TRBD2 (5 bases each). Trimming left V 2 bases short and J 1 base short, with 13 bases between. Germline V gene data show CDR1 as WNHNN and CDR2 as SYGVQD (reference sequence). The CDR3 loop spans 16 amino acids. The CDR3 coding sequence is TGCGCCAGCAGTGAGATTGTGGGGGTGCGCACAGATACGCAGTATTTT. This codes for CASSEIVGVRTDTQYF.

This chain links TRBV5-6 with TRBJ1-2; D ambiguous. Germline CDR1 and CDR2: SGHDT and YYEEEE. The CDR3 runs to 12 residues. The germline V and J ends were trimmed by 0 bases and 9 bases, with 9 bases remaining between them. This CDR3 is CASSLVQDRYTF. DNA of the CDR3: TGTGCCAGCAGCTTGGTCCAGGATCGCTACACCTTC.

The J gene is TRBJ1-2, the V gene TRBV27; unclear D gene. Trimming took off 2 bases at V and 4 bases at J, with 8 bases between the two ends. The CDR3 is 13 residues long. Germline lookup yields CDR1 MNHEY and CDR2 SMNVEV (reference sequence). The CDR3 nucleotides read TGTGCCAGCAGTTTACGGGGTAGCTATGGCTACACCTTC. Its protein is CASSLRGSYGYTF.

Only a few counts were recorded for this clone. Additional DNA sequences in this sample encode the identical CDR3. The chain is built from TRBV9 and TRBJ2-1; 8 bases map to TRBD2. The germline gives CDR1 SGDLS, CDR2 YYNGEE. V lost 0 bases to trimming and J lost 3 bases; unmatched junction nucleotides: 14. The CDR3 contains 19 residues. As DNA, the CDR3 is TGTGCCAGCAGCGTAGGTGTCAAAAAGGTGAGCGGGAGCTACAATGAGCAGTTCTTC. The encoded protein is CASSVGVKKVSGSYNEQFF.

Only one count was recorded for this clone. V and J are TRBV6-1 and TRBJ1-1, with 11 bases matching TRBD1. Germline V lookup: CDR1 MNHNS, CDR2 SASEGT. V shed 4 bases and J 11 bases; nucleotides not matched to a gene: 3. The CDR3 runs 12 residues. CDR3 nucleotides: TGTGCCAGCAGTGGTGGACAGGGGGCCGCTTTCTTT. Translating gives CASSGGQGAAFF.

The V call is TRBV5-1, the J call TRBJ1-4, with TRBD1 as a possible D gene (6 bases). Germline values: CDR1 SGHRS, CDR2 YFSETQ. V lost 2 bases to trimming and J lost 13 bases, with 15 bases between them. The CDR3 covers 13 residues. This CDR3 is CASSLQGSRALFF. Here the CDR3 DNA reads TGCGCCAGCAGCTTACAGGGCTCACGTGCACTGTTTTTT.

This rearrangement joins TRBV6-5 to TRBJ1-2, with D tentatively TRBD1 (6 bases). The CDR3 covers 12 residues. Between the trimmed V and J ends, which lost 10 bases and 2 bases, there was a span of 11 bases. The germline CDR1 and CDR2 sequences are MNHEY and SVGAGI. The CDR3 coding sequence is TGTGCCATCAGGGACACCAACTATGGCTACACCTTC. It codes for CAIRDTNYGYTF.

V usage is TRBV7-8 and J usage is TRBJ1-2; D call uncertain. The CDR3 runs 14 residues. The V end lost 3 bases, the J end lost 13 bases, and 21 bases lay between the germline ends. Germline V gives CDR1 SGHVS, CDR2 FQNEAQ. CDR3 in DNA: TGTGCCAGCAGCTTCATAACAGCCACTAGGTCTCCCACCTTC. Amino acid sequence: CASSFITATRSPTF.

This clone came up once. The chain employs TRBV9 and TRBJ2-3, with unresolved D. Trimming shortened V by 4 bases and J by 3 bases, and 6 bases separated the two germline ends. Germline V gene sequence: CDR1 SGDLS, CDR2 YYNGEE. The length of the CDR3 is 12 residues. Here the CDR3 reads CASSLSTDTQYF. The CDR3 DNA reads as TGTGCCAGCAGCCTCTCTACAGATACGCAGTATTTT.

The DNA for the CDR3 is TGTGCCAGTAGTATAATGACAGGATACAATGAGCAGTTCTTC. Its translation: CASSIMTGYNEQFF. The chain uses TRBV19 and TRBJ2-1; maybe TRBD1 (6 bases). The germline V and J ends were trimmed by 2 bases and 4 bases, with 9 bases remaining between them. The CDR3 has 14 amino acids. Per the germline V gene, CDR1 is LNHDA and CDR2 is SQIVND (reference sequence).